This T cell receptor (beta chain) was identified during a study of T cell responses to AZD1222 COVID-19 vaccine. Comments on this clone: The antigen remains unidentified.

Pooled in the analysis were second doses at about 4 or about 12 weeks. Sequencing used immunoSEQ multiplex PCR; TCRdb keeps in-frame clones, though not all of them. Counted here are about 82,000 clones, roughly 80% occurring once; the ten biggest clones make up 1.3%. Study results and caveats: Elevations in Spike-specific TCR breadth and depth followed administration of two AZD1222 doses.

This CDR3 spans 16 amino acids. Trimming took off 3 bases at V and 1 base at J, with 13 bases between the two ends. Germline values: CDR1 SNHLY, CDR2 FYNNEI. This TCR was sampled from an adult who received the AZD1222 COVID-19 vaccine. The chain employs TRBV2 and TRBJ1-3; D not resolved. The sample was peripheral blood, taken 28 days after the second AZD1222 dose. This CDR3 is CASSDPTKRSGNTIYF. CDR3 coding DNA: TGTGCCAGCAGTGACCCCACTAAAAGATCTGGAAACACCATATATTTT.